This T cell receptor (beta chain) came from a study of CD4+ T cells in melanoma. Findings and limits, study-wide: Diverse differentiation states were reported for melanoma neoantigen-specific CD4+ T cells. CD8+ T cell, macrophage and B cell function reportedly correlated with neoantigen-specific CD4+ T cells.

This clone was counted a single time. Its target is unknown. Sequenced by immunoSEQ multiplex PCR; TCRdb stores in-frame clones only, minus some. The profile covers tens of thousands of clones, with about three quarters appearing a single time and approximately 9.9% taken by the ten largest. The germline CDR1 and CDR2 sequences are SGHRS and YFSETQ. The CDR3 is 13 amino acids. Trimming left V 2 bases short and J 2 bases short, with 5 bases between. The source is a human donor with melanoma. V and J are TRBV5-1 and TRBJ1-3, with D unresolved. Written as DNA, the CDR3 is TGCGCCAGCAGCTTTTCAGCTGGAAACACCATATATTTT. Protein product: CASSFSAGNTIYF. Variable domain in full (rest from reference TRBV5-1 and TRBJ1-3): KAGVTQTPRYLIKTRGQQVTLSCSPISGHRSVSWYQQTPGQGLQFLFEYFSETQRNKGNFPGRFSGRQFSNSRSEMNVSTLELGDSALYLCASSFSAGNTIYFGEGSWLTVV.